This T cell receptor (beta chain) was found in a study of blood T cell repertoires in COVID-19. Study summary: From T cells, B-cell-depleted T cells, or PBMCs came the material, which was cDNA or gDNA.

In this sample, this clone turned up a few times. TCRdb's table, derived via immunoSEQ multiplex PCR, lists solely in-frame clones and lacks some. Found here are roughly 150,000 clones, more than 75% of them singletons; the top ten hold roughly 11%. The CDR3 has 14 residues. Germline V gene data show CDR1 as SGHTA and CDR2 as FQGNSA. Between the trimmed V and J ends, which lost 7 bases and 0 bases, there was a span of 12 bases. The V call is TRBV7-2, the J call TRBJ2-5, with D possibly being TRBD1 (6 bases). The clonotype originates from a man aged 60-69 years who had recovered from COVID-19. Sequencing was done on a sample of peripheral blood. In DNA, the CDR3 is TGTGCCAGCACCCTTACAGGGTACCAAGAGACCCAGTACTTC. Its protein product is CASTLTGYQETQYF.